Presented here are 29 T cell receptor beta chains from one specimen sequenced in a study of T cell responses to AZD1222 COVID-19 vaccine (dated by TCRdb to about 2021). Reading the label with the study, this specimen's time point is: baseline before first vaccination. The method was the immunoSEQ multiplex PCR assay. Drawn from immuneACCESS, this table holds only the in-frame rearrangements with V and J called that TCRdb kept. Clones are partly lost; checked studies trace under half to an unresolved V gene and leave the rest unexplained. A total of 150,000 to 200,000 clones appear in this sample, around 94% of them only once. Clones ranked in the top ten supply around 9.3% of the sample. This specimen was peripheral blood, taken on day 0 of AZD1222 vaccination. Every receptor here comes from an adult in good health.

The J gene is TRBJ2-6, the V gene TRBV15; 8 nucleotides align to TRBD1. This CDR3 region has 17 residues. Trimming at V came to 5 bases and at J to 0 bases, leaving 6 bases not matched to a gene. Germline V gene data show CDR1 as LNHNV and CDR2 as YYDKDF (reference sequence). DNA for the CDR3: TGTGCCACCAGCGGACAGGGTAGGATCTCTGGGGCCAACGTCCTGACTTTC. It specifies CATSGQGRISGANVLTF.

CDR3 DNA: TGCGCCAGCAGCCTTGGCACTGACTATGGCTACACCTTC. Its protein product is CASSLGTDYGYTF. The chain joins TRBV4-1 to TRBJ1-2; D uncertain. Between the trimmed V and J ends, which lost 4 bases and 3 bases, there was a span of 9 bases. The CDR3 contains 13 residues. Looked up from germline, CDR1 is MGHRA and CDR2 is YSYEKL.

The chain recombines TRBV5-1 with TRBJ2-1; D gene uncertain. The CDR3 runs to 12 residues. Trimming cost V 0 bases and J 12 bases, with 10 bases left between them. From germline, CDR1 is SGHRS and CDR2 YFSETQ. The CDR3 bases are TGCGCCAGCAGCTTGGGGATGGATGCGCAGTTCTTC. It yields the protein CASSLGMDAQFF.

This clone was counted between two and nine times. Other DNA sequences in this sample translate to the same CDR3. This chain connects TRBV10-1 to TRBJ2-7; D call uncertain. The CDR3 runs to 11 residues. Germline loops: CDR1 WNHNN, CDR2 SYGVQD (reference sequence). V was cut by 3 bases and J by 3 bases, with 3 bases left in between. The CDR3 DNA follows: TGCGCCAGCAGTGAAGGCTACGAGCAGTACTTC. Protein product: CASSEGYEQYF.

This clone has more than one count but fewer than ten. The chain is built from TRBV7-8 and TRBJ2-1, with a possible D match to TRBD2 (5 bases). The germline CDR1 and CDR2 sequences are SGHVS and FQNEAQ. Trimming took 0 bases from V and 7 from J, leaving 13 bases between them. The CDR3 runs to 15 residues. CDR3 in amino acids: CASSLAEGVRNEQFF. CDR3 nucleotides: TGTGCCAGCAGCTTAGCAGAGGGTGTTCGAAATGAGCAGTTCTTC. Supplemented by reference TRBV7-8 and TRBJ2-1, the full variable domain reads GAGVSQSPRYKVAKRGQDVALRCDPISGHVSLFWYQQALGQGPEFLTYFQNEAQLDKSGLPSDRFFAERPEGSVSTLKIQRTQQEDSAVYLCASSLAEGVRNEQFFGPGTRLTVL.

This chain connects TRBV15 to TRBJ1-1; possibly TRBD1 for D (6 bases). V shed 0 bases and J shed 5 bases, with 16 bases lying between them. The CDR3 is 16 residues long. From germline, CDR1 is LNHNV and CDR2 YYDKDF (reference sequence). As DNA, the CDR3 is TGTGCCACCAGCAGAGATAGGGGCAGGGGAAATACTGAAGCTTTCTTT. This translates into CATSRDRGRGNTEAFF.

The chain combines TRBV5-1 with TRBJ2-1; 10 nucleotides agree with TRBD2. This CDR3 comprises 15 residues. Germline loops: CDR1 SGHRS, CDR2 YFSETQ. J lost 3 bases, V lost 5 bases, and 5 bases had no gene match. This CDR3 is CASSPGTSVYNEQFF. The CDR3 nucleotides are TGCGCCAGCAGTCCTGGGACTAGCGTCTACAATGAGCAGTTCTTC.

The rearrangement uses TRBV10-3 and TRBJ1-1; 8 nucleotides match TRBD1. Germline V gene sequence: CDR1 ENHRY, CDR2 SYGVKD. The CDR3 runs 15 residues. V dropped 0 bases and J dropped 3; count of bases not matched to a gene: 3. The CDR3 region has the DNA TGTGCCATCAGTGAGTCGGACAGGGCGGACACTGAAGCTTTCTTT. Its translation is CAISESDRADTEAFF.

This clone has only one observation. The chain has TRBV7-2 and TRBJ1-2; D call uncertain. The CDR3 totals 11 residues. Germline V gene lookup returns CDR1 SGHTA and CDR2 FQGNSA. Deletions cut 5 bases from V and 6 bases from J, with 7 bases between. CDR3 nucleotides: TGTGCCAGCAGCCTCCCCGATGGCTACACCTTC. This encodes CASSLPDGYTF.

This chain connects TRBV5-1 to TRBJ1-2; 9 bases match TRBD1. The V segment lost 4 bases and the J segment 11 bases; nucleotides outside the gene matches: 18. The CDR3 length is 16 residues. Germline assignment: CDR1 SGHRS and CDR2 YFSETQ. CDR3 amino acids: CASSTQVIPGQGSYTF. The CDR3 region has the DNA TGCGCCAGCAGCACCCAAGTCATCCCCGGACAGGGGTCTTACACCTTC.

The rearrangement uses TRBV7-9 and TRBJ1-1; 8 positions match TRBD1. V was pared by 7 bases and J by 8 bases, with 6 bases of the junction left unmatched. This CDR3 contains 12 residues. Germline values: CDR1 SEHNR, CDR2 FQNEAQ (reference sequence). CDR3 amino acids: CASTEDRGEAFF. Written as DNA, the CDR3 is TGTGCCAGCACCGAAGACAGGGGAGAAGCTTTCTTT.

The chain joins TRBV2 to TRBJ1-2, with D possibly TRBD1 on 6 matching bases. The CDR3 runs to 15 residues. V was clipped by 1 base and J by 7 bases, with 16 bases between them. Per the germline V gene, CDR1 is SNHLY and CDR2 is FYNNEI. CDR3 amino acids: CASSEGGNRVFGYTF. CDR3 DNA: TGTGCCAGCAGTGAAGGTGGAAACAGGGTCTTTGGCTACACCTTC.

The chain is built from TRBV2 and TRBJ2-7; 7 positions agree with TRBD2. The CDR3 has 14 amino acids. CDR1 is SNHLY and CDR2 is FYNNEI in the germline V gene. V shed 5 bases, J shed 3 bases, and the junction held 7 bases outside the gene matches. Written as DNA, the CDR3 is TGTGCCAGCAGTAGGTCAAGCGGGATCTACGAGCAGTACTTC. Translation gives CASSRSSGIYEQYF.

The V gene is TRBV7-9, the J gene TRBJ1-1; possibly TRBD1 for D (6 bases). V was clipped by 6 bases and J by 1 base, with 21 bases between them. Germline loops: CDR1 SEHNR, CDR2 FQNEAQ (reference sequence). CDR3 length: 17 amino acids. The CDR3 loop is CASSSIRGGGRNTEAFF. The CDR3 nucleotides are TGTGCCAGCAGTTCAATCCGGGGAGGGGGAAGGAACACTGAAGCTTTCTTT.

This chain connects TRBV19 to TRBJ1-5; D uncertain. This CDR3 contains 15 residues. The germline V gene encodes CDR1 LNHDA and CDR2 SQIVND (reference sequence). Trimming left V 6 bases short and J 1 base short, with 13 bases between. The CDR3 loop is CASSFADNSNQPQHF. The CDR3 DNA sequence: TGTGCCAGTAGCTTTGCAGACAACAGCAATCAGCCCCAGCATTTT.

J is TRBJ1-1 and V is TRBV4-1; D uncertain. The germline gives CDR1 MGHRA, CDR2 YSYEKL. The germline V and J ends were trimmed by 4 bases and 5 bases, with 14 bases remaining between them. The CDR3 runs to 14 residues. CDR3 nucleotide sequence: TGCGCCAGCAGCCGCCTATATGGGGAAACTGAAGCTTTCTTT. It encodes CASSRLYGETEAFF.

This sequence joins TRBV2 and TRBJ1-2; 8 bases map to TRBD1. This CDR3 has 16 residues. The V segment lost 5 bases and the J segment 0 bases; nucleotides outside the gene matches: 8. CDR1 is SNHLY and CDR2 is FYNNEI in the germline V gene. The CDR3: CASSRQGAPTNYGYTF. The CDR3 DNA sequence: TGTGCCAGCAGTCGTCAGGGGGCCCCAACTAACTATGGCTACACCTTC.

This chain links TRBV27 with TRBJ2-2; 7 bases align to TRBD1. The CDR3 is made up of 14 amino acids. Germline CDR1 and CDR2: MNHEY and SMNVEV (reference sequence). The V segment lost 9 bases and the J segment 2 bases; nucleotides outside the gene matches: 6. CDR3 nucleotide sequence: TGTGCCAGTCAGACAGGGTCTAACACCGGGGAGCTGTTTTTT. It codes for CASQTGSNTGELFF.

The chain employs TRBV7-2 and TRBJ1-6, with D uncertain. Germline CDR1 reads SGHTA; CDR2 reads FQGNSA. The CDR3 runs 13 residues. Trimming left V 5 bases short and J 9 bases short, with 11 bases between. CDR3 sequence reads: CASSPVEGSPLHF. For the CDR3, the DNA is TGTGCCAGCAGCCCGGTCGAAGGTTCACCCCTCCACTTT.

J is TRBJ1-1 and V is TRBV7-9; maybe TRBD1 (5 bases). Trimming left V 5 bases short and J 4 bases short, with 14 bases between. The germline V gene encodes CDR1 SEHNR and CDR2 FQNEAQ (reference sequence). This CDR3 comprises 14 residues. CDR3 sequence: CASSARDLGTEAFF. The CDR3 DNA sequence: TGTGCCAGCAGCGCCAGGGATCTGGGCACTGAAGCTTTCTTT.

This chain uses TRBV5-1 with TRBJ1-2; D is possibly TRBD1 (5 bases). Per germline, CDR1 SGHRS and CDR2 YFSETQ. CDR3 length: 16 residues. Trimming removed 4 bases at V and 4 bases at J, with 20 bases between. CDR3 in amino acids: CASSLGTQRTLYGYTF. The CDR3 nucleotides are TGCGCCAGCAGCCTAGGGACGCAGCGGACTCTCTATGGCTACACCTTC.

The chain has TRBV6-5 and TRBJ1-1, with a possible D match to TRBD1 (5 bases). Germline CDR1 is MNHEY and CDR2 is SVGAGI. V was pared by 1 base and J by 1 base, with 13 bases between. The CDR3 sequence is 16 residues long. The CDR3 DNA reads TGTGCCAGCAGTTACTGGAGGGGCGCGGGGAACACTGAAGCTTTCTTT. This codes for CASSYWRGAGNTEAFF.

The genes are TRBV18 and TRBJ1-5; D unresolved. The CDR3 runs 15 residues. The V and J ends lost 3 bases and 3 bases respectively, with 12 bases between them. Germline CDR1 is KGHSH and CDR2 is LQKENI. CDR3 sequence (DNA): TGTGCCAGCTCACCGCGGGAGGGTACCAATCAGCCCCAGCATTTT. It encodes CASSPREGTNQPQHF.

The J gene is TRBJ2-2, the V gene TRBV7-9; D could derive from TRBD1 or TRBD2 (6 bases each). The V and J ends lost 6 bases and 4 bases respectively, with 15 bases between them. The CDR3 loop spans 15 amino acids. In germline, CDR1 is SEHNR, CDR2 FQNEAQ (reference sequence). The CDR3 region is CASSSGQFGTGELFF. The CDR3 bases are TGTGCCAGCAGTAGCGGACAGTTCGGCACCGGGGAGCTGTTTTTT.

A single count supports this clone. The CDR3 sequence: CATSREDRRGTSDTQYF. The CDR3 coding sequence is TGTGCCACCAGCAGAGAAGATCGGCGGGGGACCTCAGATACGCAGTATTTT. V is TRBV15 and J is TRBJ2-3; 7 bases line up with TRBD2. The CDR3 has 17 residues. Germline V gene sequence: CDR1 LNHNV, CDR2 YYDKDF (reference sequence). With V trimmed by 0 bases and J by 4 bases, 10 bases remained unmatched.

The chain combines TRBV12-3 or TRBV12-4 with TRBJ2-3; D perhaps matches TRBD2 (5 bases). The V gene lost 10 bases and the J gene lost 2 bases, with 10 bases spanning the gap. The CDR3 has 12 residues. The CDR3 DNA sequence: TGTGCCACCAAGGGAGACACAGATACGCAGTATTTT. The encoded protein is CATKGDTDTQYF.

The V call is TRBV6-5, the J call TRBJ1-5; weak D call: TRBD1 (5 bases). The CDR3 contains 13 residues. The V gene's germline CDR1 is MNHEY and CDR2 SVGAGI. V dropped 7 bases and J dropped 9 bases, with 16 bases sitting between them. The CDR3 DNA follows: TGTGCCAGCACCCCGGGCAGGGATCGGCCCCAGCATTTT. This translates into CASTPGRDRPQHF.

CDR3 DNA: TGTGCCAGCAGCATCCTTGACAGTTCTAATGAAAAACTGTTTTTT. It encodes CASSILDSSNEKLFF. The V and J genes are TRBV9 and TRBJ1-4; a weak D match, TRBD1 (5 bases). CDR3 size: 15 residues. Germline CDR1 SGDLS, CDR2 YYNGEE. Trimming stripped 4 bases from V and 3 bases from J, with 13 bases between.

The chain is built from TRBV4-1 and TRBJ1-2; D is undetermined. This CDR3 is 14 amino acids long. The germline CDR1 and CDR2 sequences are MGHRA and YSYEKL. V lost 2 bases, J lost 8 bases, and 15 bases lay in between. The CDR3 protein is CASSQPVRQEGYTF. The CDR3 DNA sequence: TGCGCCAGCAGCCAACCTGTTCGGCAGGAGGGCTACACCTTC.